The entry below describes one T cell receptor beta chain. Its antigen is currently unknown. The sample originates from a study of shared clonotypes between healthy human individuals. Study overall: Each donor had three CD4 naive, three CD4 memory, two CD8 naive and one CD8 memory plate.

As handled by the study authors: With immunoSEQ giving junction-only sequences and no quality scores, filtering differed. Measured with immunoSEQ multiplex PCR; TCRdb has only the in-frame clones, and not every one. V and J calls and clone size are those listed in that table; D and trimming were worked out from the DNA. The sample shows about 690,000 clones, around 90% of them seen only once. Findings and caveats of the study: What naive subsets generally showed was a larger estimated richness than memory subsets showed. Shared across several donors were roughly 5.3% of the naive CD4 clonotypes.

Germline values: CDR1 SQVTM, CDR2 ANQGSEA. The germline V and J ends were trimmed by 6 bases and 5 bases, with 17 bases remaining between them. There are 14 residues in the CDR3. Source material: memory CD8+ T cells from PBMCs. The sample's subset: CD45RO+ cells pooled with CCR7-negative TemRA cells. The chain is built from TRBV29-1 and TRBJ2-1; D gene unclear. This TCR derives from a man younger than 30 in good health. Some clones in this sample may be carry-over from other donors' samples. The CDR3: CSVAGLARHNEQFF. The CDR3 DNA reads as TGCAGCGTAGCCGGTCTGGCTAGACACAATGAGCAGTTCTTC.